This TCR beta chain was identified in a study of cytomegalovirus exposure and HLA in healthy donors. Study findings and constraints: It is likely that the observed cluster of highly shared sequence variants was a sequencing artifact. An analysis done earlier found most TCR beta V segments productive about 87% or about 30% of the time. It was assumed in the presence/absence analyses that sequencing depth was roughly uniform across donors.

A multiplex PCR was run with 60 Vbeta primers and 13 Jbeta primers. The method was immunoSEQ multiplex PCR; TCRdb's version includes in-frame clones alone and lacks a portion of them. The table lists around 170,000 clones, around 80% of them singletons. CDR1 SGHDN and CDR2 FVKESK come from the germline V gene. The CDR3 consists of 15 residues. The germline V and J ends were trimmed by 0 bases and 4 bases, with 9 bases remaining between them. The sample holds a few counts of this clone. Its antigen remains unidentified. The sample taken for sequencing was PBMCs. The chain is built from TRBV14 and TRBJ1-4; no definite D call. The receptor was derived from a man aged 18 to 29 in good health and CMV-seronegative. The CDR3 nucleotides read TGTGCCAGCAGCCAAGACGGCGGTTATAATGAAAAACTGTTTTTT. Protein sequence: CASSQDGGYNEKLFF.